This T cell receptor beta chain emerged from a study of Ad26.COV2.S vaccination and SARS-CoV-2 variants. Treatment indicated: around 19 received Ad26.COV2.S at low or high dose, single or two shots; roughly five received placebo; per-sample allocation not given. Vaccine and placebo recipients were sampled on day 63 after the first injection. Vaccination employed an Ad26 vector expressing the Wuhan-strain SARS-CoV-2 spike. Produced via immunoSEQ multiplex PCR; TCRdb's table is partial and in-frame only. Among roughly 510,000 clones, 87% were seen once, and the ten largest hold about 13%. V gave up 4 bases and J gave up 0 bases, with 28 bases separating them. The CDR3 runs 21 residues. Germline V lookup: CDR1 LGHNA, CDR2 YNFKEQ.

The sample was peripheral blood, taken in a trial of Ad26.COV2.S vaccine versus placebo. V gene TRBV4-2 combines with J gene TRBJ1-3; D is perhaps TRBD1 (5 bases). The receptor's source is a person between 18 and 65 years old who received the Ad26.COV2.S COVID-19 vaccine or a placebo. The CDR3 region is CASSPLFGVGAGIFSGNTIYF. CDR3 DNA sequence: TGTGCCAGCAGCCCCCTATTCGGTGTTGGGGCAGGGATCTTCTCTGGAAACACCATATATTTT.